Following are 20 T cell receptor beta chains from one sample sequenced in a study. TCRdb re-derived calls from the RT-PCR reads in MiXCR, one entry per CDR3 protein. The sample comprises around 700,000 distinct CDR3 sequences, approximately 14% of which are singletons, and just over 3.5% rests with the top ten. Sequencing input: memory CD4+ T cells from blood. These receptors originate from a female donor in good health, serving as a healthy control.

In this sample, this clonotype turned up a few times. V usage is TRBV4-1 and J usage is TRBJ2-3; D remains ambiguous. In germline, CDR1 is MGHRA, CDR2 YSYEKL. The CDR3 runs 15 residues. Trimming left V 2 bases short and J 1 base short, with 10 bases between. CDR3 sequence (DNA): TGCGCCAGCAGCCAACGCTCGGCTGGCACAGATACGCAGTATTTT. It is translated as CASSQRSAGTDTQYF.

The V gene is TRBV7-3, the J gene TRBJ2-5; a possible D gene is TRBD2 (5 bases). The germline V gene encodes CDR1 SGHTA and CDR2 FQGTGA. Trimming took off 1 base at V and 1 base at J, with 10 bases between the two ends. The CDR3 consists of 15 residues. DNA of the CDR3: TGTGCCAGCAGCTTAAGGGCGGGCACCCAAGAGACCCAGTACTTC. The encoded protein is CASSLRAGTQETQYF.

This chain joins TRBV3-1 and TRBJ1-1; TRBD1 is a possible D gene (6 bases). The CDR3 consists of 13 residues. In germline, CDR1 is LGHDT, CDR2 YNNKEL (reference sequence). V was shortened by 6 bases and J by 8 bases, with 16 bases between the two germline ends. The CDR3 coding sequence is TGTGCCAGCAGTCCTACCGGACAGCTAGAAGCTTTCTTT. Its protein is CASSPTGQLEAFF.

V and J are TRBV7-9 and TRBJ2-7; the D gene is possibly TRBD1 (6 bases). V was clipped by 11 bases and J by 7 bases, with 18 bases between them. Germline V CDR1 and CDR2: SEHNR, FQNEAQ (reference sequence). The CDR3 length is 12 residues. The CDR3 is CASGQPPAEQYF. As DNA, the CDR3 is TGTGCCTCTGGACAGCCCCCCGCGGAGCAGTACTTC.

CDR3 residues: CASRLTGHYSPLHF. CDR3 nucleotides: TGTGCCAGCAGATTAACAGGGCACTATTCACCCCTCCACTTT. The J gene is TRBJ1-6, the V gene TRBV27; D is possibly TRBD1 (6 bases). V dropped 6 bases and J dropped 8 bases, with 14 bases sitting between them. CDR3 length: 14 residues. Per the germline V gene, CDR1 is MNHEY and CDR2 is SMNVEV (reference sequence).

This clonotype was picked up many times. This chain uses TRBV27 with TRBJ2-3; the D is unclear. V was clipped by 4 bases and J by 1 base, with 6 bases between them. Per germline, CDR1 MNHEY and CDR2 SMNVEV (reference sequence). CDR3 length: 13 residues. The CDR3 loop is CASSSWGTDTQYF. DNA for the CDR3: TGTGCCAGCAGTTCCTGGGGCACAGATACGCAGTATTTT.

In the case of this clonotype: At one end the junction does not follow the germline gene, possibly because of a read error. The J gene is TRBJ2-7, the V gene TRBV10-1, with a weak D call TRBD2 (6 bases). Germline V gives CDR1 WNHNN, CDR2 SYGVQD (reference sequence). CDR3 size: 13 residues. CDR3 amino acids: CASSDGGTQPVHF. CDR3 DNA sequence: TGCGCCAGCAGTGATGGCGGGACCCAACCCGTGCACTTC.

This clonotype turned up a few times. This chain joins TRBV5-1 and TRBJ2-1; 10 bases are a match to TRBD1. With V trimmed by 6 bases and J by 8 bases, 14 bases remained unmatched. CDR1 SGHRS and CDR2 YFSETQ come from the germline V gene. The CDR3 spans 16 residues. The CDR3 DNA sequence: TGCGCCAGCAAAGGTGGAGGGGGGACAGGGGTGGATGAGCAGTTCTTC. Translating it yields CASKGGGGTGVDEQFF. Drawing the rest from reference TRBV5-1 and TRBJ2-1, the complete variable domain is KAGVTQTPRYLIKTRGQQVTLSCSPISGHRSVSWYQQTPGQGLQFLFEYFSETQRNKGNFPGRFSGRQFSNSRSEMNVSTLELGDSALYLCASKGGGGTGVDEQFFGPGTRLTVL.

The chain couples TRBV3-1 to TRBJ2-1; the match to TRBD2 covers 8 bases. Germline CDR1 and CDR2: LGHDT and YNNKEL (reference sequence). The CDR3 contains 15 residues. The V and J ends lost 0 bases and 10 bases, in that order; junction bases with no gene match: 8. CDR3 in DNA: TGTGCCAGCAGCCAAGATCCGGGACTAGATGACGAGCAGTTCTTC. Translating gives CASSQDPGLDDEQFF.

The V gene is TRBV5-4, the J gene TRBJ1-1; D call uncertain. V was cut by 3 bases and J by 1 base, with 16 bases left in between. The CDR3 spans 16 residues. CDR1 is SGHNT and CDR2 is YYREEE in the germline V gene (reference sequence). CDR3 in DNA: TGTGCCAGCAGCTCCTCCCTTACCTTAAGGAACACTGAAGCTTTCTTT. Its protein product is CASSSSLTLRNTEAFF.

V usage is TRBV29-1 and J usage is TRBJ1-1; 9 positions agree with TRBD1. Germline-derived CDR1 and CDR2 are SQVTM and ANQGSEA. After removal of 4 bases from V and 4 bases from J, the junction contained 7 bases not matched to a gene. CDR3 length: 14 amino acids. The CDR3 protein is CSVVQGAGGTEAFF. Written as DNA, the CDR3 is TGCAGCGTTGTACAGGGGGCCGGGGGCACTGAAGCTTTCTTT. Based on the CDR3 plus reference TRBV29-1 and TRBJ1-1, the full variable domain is SAVISQKPSRDICQRGTSLTIQCQVDSQVTMMFWYRQQPGQSLTLIATANQGSEATYESGFVIDKFPISRPNLTFSTLTVSNMSPEDSSIYLCSVVQGAGGTEAFFGQGTRLTVV.

This clonotype has a handful of counts. The gene calls are TRBV6-1 and TRBJ2-1; 11 positions match TRBD2. With V trimmed by 5 bases and J by 6 bases, 12 bases remained unmatched. The V gene's germline CDR1 is MNHNS and CDR2 SASEGT. This CDR3 is built from 17 residues. CDR3 protein: CASSSRPLAGGGNEQFF. The CDR3 region has the DNA TGTGCCAGCAGTTCCCGACCTCTAGCGGGAGGCGGCAATGAGCAGTTCTTC.

This clonotype appeared many times. The rearrangement uses TRBV20-1 and TRBJ2-4; D is ambiguous. The CDR3 spans 14 residues. V was cut by 0 bases and J by 0 bases, with 6 bases left in between. Per germline, CDR1 DFQATT and CDR2 SNEGSKA (reference sequence). In nucleotides, the CDR3 is TGCAGTGCTAGAGATCCCCTAGCCAAAAACATTCAGTACTTC. Its protein is CSARDPLAKNIQYF.

This chain connects TRBV18 to TRBJ2-3, with D maybe TRBD2 (6 bases). Looked up from germline, CDR1 is KGHSH and CDR2 is LQKENI. This CDR3 has 13 amino acids. Trimming shortened V by 4 bases and J by 5 bases, and 10 bases separated the two germline ends. DNA of the CDR3: TGTGCCAGCTCACTGGACGGGGGAGATACGCAGTATTTT. Translated, it gives CASSLDGGDTQYF.

The chain couples TRBV19 to TRBJ1-1, with 7 bases that match TRBD1. CDR3 length: 18 amino acids. V lost 4 bases to trimming and J lost 1 base; unmatched junction nucleotides: 15. CDR1 is LNHDA and CDR2 is SQIVND in the germline V gene (reference sequence). The CDR3 bases are TGTGCCAGTAGTACCACAGGGGACCCGAAACGTACGAACACTGAAGCTTTCTTT. Its protein is CASSTTGDPKRTNTEAFF.

This clonotype was picked up many times. The CDR3 protein is CASSAPPGAMRAQETQYF. The DNA for the CDR3 is TGTGCCAGCAGCGCCCCCCCGGGAGCCATGAGGGCCCAAGAGACCCAGTACTTC. The J gene is TRBJ2-5, the V gene TRBV7-2, with D possibly matching TRBD2 (6 bases). This CDR3 has 18 amino acids. Germline CDR1 SGHTA, CDR2 FQGNSA. V lost 5 bases, J lost 1 base, and 23 bases lay in between.

In this sample, this clonotype turned up a few times. The V and J genes are TRBV7-2 and TRBJ1-6; 7 nucleotides match TRBD1. The trim removed 5 bases at V and 7 bases at J, leaving 5 bases unmatched. This CDR3 region has 14 residues. Germline V gene sequence: CDR1 SGHTA, CDR2 FQGNSA. Written as DNA, the CDR3 is TGTGCCAGCAGCAAACAGGGGTTCAATTCACCCCTCCACTTT. It specifies CASSKQGFNSPLHF.

DNA for the CDR3: TGTGCCAGCAGATCCGAGGGAGTAGGTCCCTCAAGCTACGAGCAGTACTTC. As protein: CASRSEGVGPSSYEQYF. The chain couples TRBV6-1 to TRBJ2-7, with D tentatively TRBD2 (5 bases). The CDR3 runs to 17 residues. CDR1 and CDR2 (germline): MNHNS, SASEGT. The V gene lost 6 bases and the J gene lost 3 bases, with 24 bases spanning the gap.

The chain links TRBV15 to TRBJ1-2; D is possibly TRBD1 (5 bases). The CDR3 runs 15 residues. Germline CDR1 is LNHNV and CDR2 is YYDKDF (reference sequence). V was clipped by 0 bases and J by 6 bases, with 14 bases between them. CDR3 sequence (DNA): TGTGCCACCAGCAGAGAAGGTCCAGGGCGCCATGGCTACACCTTC. Its translation is CATSREGPGRHGYTF. The full variable domain, completed using reference TRBV15 and TRBJ1-2, is DAMVIQNPRYQVTQFGKPVTLSCSQTLNHNVMYWYQQKSSQAPKLLFHYYDKDFNNEADTPDNFQSRRPNTSFCFLDIRSPGLGDTAMYLCATSREGPGRHGYTFGSGTRLTVV.

This clonotype has ten or more counts. In DNA form, the CDR3 reads TGCGCCAGCAGTGAGTCGCCGGCGGGGACCCAGTACTTC. This gives the protein CASSESPAGTQYF. The J gene is TRBJ2-5, the V gene TRBV10-2; a possible D gene is TRBD2 (5 bases). There are 13 residues in the CDR3. Trimming shortened V by 0 bases and J by 7 bases, and 9 bases separated the two germline ends. CDR1 is WSHSY, CDR2 SAAADI, per germline.